Listed below are T cell receptor beta chains from one sample, sequenced in a study of blood T cell repertoires in COVID-19. Repertoires were generated with immunoSEQ multiplex PCR, while TCRdb's copy carries only in-frame clones and drops some. This sample has a few hundred thousand clones, with 87% found just once. Sample: peripheral blood. Receptors originate from a man aged 18 to 29 with active or convalescent COVID-19. Both conserved end residues are part of each CDR3. D genes are given only for firm matches. Some rows have no size entry. The others give once, few or many, or a class for an expanded clone.

J	D	V	size	DNA	CDR3
TRBJ2-2	NA	TRBV5-6	NA	TGTGCCAGCAGCTTGTGGTACTCCTTGTCTACTGGGGAGCTGTTTTTT	CASSLWYSLSTGELFF
TRBJ1-5	NA	TRBV27	NA	TGTGCCAGCAGTATTCGACAGAATCAGCCCCAGCATTTT	CASSIRQNQPQHF
TRBJ2-2	TRBD1	TRBV15	NA	TGTGCCACCAGCAGTGGACAGGGGTTGGACACCGGGGAGCTGTTTTTT	CATSSGQGLDTGELFF
TRBJ2-7	TRBD2	TRBV5-6	NA	TGTGCCAGCAGCTTGACTAGCGGGAGGGCCGCCGAGCAGTACTTC	CASSLTSGRAAEQYF
TRBJ1-5	NA	TRBV7-8	NA	TGTGCCAGCAGCTTAGTGGCAGGGGGCAATCAGCCCCAGCATTTT	CASSLVAGGNQPQHF
TRBJ1-6	NA	TRBV25-1	NA	TGTGCCAGCAGTGAATCTGACAGATATAATTCACCCCTCCACTTT	CASSESDRYNSPLHF
TRBJ1-2	NA	TRBV2	few	TGTGCCAGCAGTGAAAGGTCAGGAAACTATGGCTACACCTTC	CASSERSGNYGYTF
TRBJ1-6	NA	TRBV28	NA	TGTGCCAGCAGTTTCGAGGGAACGAATTCACCCCTCCACTTT	CASSFEGTNSPLHF
TRBJ2-5	NA	TRBV12-3/TRBV12-4	NA	TGTGCCAGCAGAGACAGTGGGCGAGAGACCCAGTACTTC	CASRDSGRETQYF
TRBJ2-3	NA	TRBV13	NA	TGTGCCAGCAGTCCTCAGGGGCTGGCAGATACGCAGTATTTT	CASSPQGLADTQYF
TRBJ2-5	TRBD2	TRBV7-9	NA	TGTGCCAGCAGCTTACTAGCGGGGGGTCAAGAGACCCAGTACTTC	CASSLLAGGQETQYF
TRBJ2-3	TRBD2	TRBV19	NA	TGTGCCAGTAGAACCGGGACTAGCGGATCCATGGCAGATACGCAGTATTTT	CASRTGTSGSMADTQYF
TRBJ1-5	NA	TRBV2	NA	TGTGCCAGCAGTGAAGGGGACGGGGGGAGTGGCAATCAGCCCCAGCATTTT	CASSEGDGGSGNQPQHF
TRBJ2-3	NA	TRBV4-1	NA	TGCGCCAGCAGCGGCAAGGTCCTAGCTTTAAGCACAGATACGCAGTATTTT	CASSGKVLALSTDTQYF
TRBJ2-2	TRBD2	TRBV19	NA	TGTGCCAGTACCTACCTCAGACTAGCGGGGGACACCGGGGAGCTGTTTTTT	CASTYLRLAGDTGELFF
TRBJ2-7	NA	TRBV19	NA	TGTGCCAGTAGGCTACAGGGGACTGGTAACGAGCAGTACTTC	CASRLQGTGNEQYF
TRBJ1-1	NA	TRBV2	NA	TGTGCCAGCCGGGGGGCTGAAGCTTTCTTT	CASRGAEAFF
TRBJ1-5	TRBD1	TRBV4-1	once	TGCGCCAGCAGCGGAACAGGGGTTGGCAATCAGCCCCAGCATTTT	CASSGTGVGNQPQHF
TRBJ1-5	NA	TRBV6-1	NA	TGTGCCAGCAGTGAATCGGGGAATCAGCCCCAGCATTTT	CASSESGNQPQHF
TRBJ2-1	TRBD2	TRBV24-1	once	TGTGCCACCAGTGCTCAGAGCGGGAGAGGTAGAGATGAGCAGTTCTTC	CATSAQSGRGRDEQFF
TRBJ2-7	NA	TRBV4-1	NA	TGCGCCAGCAGCCAAGCGGGAGCCTACGAGCAGTACTTC	CASSQAGAYEQYF
TRBJ2-5	NA	TRBV6-5	NA	TGTGCCAGCAGACCCGGGACACCACAAGAGACCCAGTACTTC	CASRPGTPQETQYF
TRBJ2-7	TRBD1	TRBV5-1	NA	TGCGCCAGCAGCTTGGGGTACGGGGACAGGGCTAACGAGCAGTACTTC	CASSLGYGDRANEQYF
TRBJ2-7	TRBD2	TRBV28	NA	TGTGCCAGCAGTCCCAGACTAGCGGGAGTGAGGGAGCAGTACTTC	CASSPRLAGVREQYF
TRBJ2-6	NA	TRBV9	once	TGTGCCAGCAGCCCTCCCAGGGGAGAACCTGGGGCCAACGTCCTGACTTTC	CASSPPRGEPGANVLTF
TRBJ2-3	TRBD2	TRBV5-1	once	TGCGCCAGCGGAAATAGCGGGAGGGCCGGAGATACGCAGTATTTT	CASGNSGRAGDTQYF
TRBJ2-7	TRBD2	TRBV4-3	NA	TGCGCCAGCAGCCAGGGACTAGCGGGGGGGTACGAGCAGTACTTC	CASSQGLAGGYEQYF
TRBJ2-5	TRBD1	TRBV4-1	NA	TGCGCCAGCAGCCAAGTGTGGGACAGGGGAGAGACCCAGTACTTC	CASSQVWDRGETQYF
TRBJ2-1	TRBD2	TRBV12-3/TRBV12-4	NA	TGTGCCAGCAGTCACGGGACTAGCGAGCAGTTCTTC	CASSHGTSEQFF
TRBJ2-2	NA	TRBV13	once	TGTGCCAGCAGCGAGGATGCGGGTCAGAACACCGGGGAGCTGTTTTTT	CASSEDAGQNTGELFF
TRBJ1-2	NA	TRBV30	once	TGTGCCTCTTGTCTTGAGGTTGCCCCAACGAGTGACTATGGCTACACCTTC	CASCLEVAPTSDYGYTF
TRBJ1-6	NA	TRBV5-1	NA	TGCGCCAGCAGGGGTCAGGGGCATTCACCCCTCCACTTT	CASRGQGHSPLHF
TRBJ1-4	NA	TRBV6-5	NA	TGTGCCAGCAGCCGGACTATGAGAAATGAAAAACTGTTTTTT	CASSRTMRNEKLFF
TRBJ2-1	TRBD2	TRBV5-6	NA	TGTGCCAGCAGCGGTCCGGGACTAGCGTACAATGAGCAGTTCTTC	CASSGPGLAYNEQFF
TRBJ1-3	NA	TRBV6-5	NA	TGTGCCAGCAGTTACTCGATTAGTGGAAACACCATATATTTT	CASSYSISGNTIYF
TRBJ2-7	TRBD1	TRBV11-1	NA	TGTGCCAGCAGTTTAGGACAGGGCCTATGGGAGCAGTACTTC	CASSLGQGLWEQYF